The subject of this entry is one TCR beta chain. Trimming removed 4 bases from V and 1 base from J, with 9 bases in between. Per the germline V gene, CDR1 is SQVTM and CDR2 is ANQGSEA. This CDR3 region has 13 residues. TCRdb reprocessed the 5' RACE reads with MiXCR, giving one entry per CDR3 protein. In the table there are around 52,000 distinct CDR3 sequences, roughly 28% of which are singletons. The chain employs TRBV29-1 and TRBJ2-3; D might be TRBD2 (6 bases). What was sequenced was tumor-infiltrating memory CD4+ T cells sorted from the breast tumor. Noted subset: memory CD4+ T cells, CD4+CD45RO+CD25-. The TCR originated in a female donor with breast cancer. In DNA form, the CDR3 reads TGCAGCGTTGTAGCGGAGGGCACAGATACGCAGTATTTT. Amino acid sequence: CSVVAEGTDTQYF.